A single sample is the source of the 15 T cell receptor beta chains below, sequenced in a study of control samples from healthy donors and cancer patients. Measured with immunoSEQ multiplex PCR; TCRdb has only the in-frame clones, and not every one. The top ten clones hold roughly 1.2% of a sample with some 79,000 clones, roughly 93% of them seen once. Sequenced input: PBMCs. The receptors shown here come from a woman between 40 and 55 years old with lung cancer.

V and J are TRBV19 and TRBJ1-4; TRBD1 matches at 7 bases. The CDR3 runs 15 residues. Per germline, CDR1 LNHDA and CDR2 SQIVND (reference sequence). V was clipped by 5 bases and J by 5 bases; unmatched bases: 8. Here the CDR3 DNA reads TGTGCCAGTAGTGATACAGGGGCTTCGAATGAAAAACTGTTTTTT. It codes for CASSDTGASNEKLFF.

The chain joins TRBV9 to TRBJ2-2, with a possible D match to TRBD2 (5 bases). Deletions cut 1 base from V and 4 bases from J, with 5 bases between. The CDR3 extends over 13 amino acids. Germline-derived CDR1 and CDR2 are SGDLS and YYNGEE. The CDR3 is CASSVSGTGELFF. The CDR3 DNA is TGTGCCAGCAGCGTAAGCGGCACCGGGGAGCTGTTTTTT.

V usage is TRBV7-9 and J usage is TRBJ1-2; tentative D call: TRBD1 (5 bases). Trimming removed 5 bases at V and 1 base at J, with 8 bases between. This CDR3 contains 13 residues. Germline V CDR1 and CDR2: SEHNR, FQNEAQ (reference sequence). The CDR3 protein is CASSPDSNYGYTF. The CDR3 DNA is TGTGCCAGCAGCCCCGACAGTAACTATGGCTACACCTTC. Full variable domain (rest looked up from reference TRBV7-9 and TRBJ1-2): DTGVSQNPRHKITKRGQNVTFRCDPISEHNRLYWYRQTLGQGPEFLTYFQNEAQLEKSRLLSDRFSAERPKGSFSTLEIQRTEQGDSAMYLCASSPDSNYGYTFGSGTRLTVV.

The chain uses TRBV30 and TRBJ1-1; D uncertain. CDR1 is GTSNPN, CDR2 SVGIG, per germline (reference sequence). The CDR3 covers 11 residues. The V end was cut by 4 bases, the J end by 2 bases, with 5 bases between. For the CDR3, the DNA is TGTGCCTGGAAGGAAAACACTGAAGCTTTCTTT. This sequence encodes CAWKENTEAFF.

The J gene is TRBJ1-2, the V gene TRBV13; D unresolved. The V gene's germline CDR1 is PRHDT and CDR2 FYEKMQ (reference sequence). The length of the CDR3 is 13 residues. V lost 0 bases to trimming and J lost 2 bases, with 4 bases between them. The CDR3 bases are TGTGCCAGCAGCTTAGGGGGCAACTATGGCTACACCTTC. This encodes CASSLGGNYGYTF.

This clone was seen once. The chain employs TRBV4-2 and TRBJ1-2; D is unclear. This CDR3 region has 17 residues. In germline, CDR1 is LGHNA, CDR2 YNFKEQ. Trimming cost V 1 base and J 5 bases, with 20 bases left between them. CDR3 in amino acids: CASSQVASDVSAYGYTF. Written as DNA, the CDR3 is TGTGCCAGCAGCCAAGTCGCGTCAGACGTATCGGCATATGGCTACACCTTC.

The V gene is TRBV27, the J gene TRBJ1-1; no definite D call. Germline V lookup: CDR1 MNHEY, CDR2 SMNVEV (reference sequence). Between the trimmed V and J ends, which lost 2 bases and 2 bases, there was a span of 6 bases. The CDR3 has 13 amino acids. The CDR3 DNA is TGTGCCAGCAGTTTAAGTGTAAACACTGAAGCTTTCTTT. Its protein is CASSLSVNTEAFF.

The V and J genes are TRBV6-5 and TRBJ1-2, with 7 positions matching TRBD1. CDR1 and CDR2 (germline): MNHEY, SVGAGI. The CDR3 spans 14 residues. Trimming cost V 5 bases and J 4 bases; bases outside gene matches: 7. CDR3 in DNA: TGTGCCAGCAGTCCCCAGGGGGACCTCTATGGCTACACCTTC. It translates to CASSPQGDLYGYTF.

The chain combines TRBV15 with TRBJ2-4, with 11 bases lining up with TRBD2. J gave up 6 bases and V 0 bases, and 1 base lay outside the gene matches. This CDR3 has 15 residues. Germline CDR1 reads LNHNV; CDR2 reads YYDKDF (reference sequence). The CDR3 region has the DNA TGTGCCACCAGCAGAGATCTAGCGGGGGGAAACATTCAGTACTTC. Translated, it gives CATSRDLAGGNIQYF.

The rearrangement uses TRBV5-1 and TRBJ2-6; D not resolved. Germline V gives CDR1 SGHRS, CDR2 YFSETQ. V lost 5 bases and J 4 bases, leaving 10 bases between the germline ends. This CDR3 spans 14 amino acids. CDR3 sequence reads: CASREVAGANVLTF. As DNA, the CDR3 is TGCGCCAGCAGAGAAGTAGCCGGGGCCAACGTCCTGACTTTC.

The CDR3 here is CASSRIDQETQYF. As DNA, the CDR3 is TGTGCCAGCAGTAGGATAGATCAAGAGACCCAGTACTTC. The J gene is TRBJ2-5, the V gene TRBV6-6; D unresolved. V dropped 5 bases and J dropped 2 bases, with 9 bases sitting between them. The CDR3 is 13 amino acids. From germline, CDR1 is MNHNY and CDR2 SVGAGI (reference sequence).

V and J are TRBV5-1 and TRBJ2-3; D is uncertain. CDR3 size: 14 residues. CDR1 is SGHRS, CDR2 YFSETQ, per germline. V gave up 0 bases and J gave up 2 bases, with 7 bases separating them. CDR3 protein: CASSLAEVTDTQYF. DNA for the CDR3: TGCGCCAGCAGCTTGGCGGAAGTCACAGATACGCAGTATTTT.

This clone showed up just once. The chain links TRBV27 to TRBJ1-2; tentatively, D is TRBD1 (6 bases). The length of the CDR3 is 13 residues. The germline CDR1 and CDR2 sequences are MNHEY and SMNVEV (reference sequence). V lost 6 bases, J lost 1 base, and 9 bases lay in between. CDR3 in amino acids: CASSLGHNYGYTF. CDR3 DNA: TGTGCCAGCAGCTTGGGACATAACTATGGCTACACCTTC.

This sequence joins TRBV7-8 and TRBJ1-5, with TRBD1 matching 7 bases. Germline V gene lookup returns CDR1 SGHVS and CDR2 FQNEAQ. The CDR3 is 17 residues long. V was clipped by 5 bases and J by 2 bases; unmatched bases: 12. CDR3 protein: CASSKRARGGGNQPQHF. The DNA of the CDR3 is TGTGCCAGCAGCAAACGGGCCAGGGGGGGTGGCAATCAGCCCCAGCATTTT.

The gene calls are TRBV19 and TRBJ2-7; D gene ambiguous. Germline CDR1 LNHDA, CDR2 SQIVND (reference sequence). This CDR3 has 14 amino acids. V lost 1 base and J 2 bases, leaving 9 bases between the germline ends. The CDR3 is CASSIVIETYEQYF. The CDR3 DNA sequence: TGTGCCAGTAGTATAGTGATAGAAACCTACGAGCAGTACTTC.